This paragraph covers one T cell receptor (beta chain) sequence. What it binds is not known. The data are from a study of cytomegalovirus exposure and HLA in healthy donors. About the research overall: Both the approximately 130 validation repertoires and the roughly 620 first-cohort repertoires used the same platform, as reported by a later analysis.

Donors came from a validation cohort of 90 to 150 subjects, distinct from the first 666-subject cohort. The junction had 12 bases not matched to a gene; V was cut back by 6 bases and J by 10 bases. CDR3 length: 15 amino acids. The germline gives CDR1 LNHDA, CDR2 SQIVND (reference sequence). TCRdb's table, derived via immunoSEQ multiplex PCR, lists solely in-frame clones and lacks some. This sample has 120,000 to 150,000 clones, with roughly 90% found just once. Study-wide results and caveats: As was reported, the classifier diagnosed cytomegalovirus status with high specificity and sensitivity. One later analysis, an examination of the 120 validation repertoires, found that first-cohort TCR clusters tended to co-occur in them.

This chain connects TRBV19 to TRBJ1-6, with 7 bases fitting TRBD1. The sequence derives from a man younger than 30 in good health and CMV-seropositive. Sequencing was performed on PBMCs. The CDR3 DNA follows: TGTGCCAGTAGACGAGAGGGGGCCAGGGGGTCACCCCTCCACTTT. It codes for CASRREGARGSPLHF. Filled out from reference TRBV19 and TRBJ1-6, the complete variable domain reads DGGITQSPKYLFRKEGQNVTLSCEQNLNHDAMYWYRQDPGQGLRLIYYSQIVNDFQKGDIAEGYSVSREKKESFPLTVTSAQKNPTAFYLCASRREGARGSPLHFGNGTRLTVT.